One and the same sample provided the 15 T cell receptor beta chains below, sequenced in a study of regulatory T cells in long-lasting Graves disease. TCR beta libraries were built with iRepertoire HTBI primers and Arm-PCR of CDR3 regions. TCRdb passed the multiplex PCR reads through MiXCR, listing each CDR3 protein once. The sample includes roughly 500,000 distinct CDR3 sequences, 12% of them seen just once. Time point here: newly diagnosed GD, antithyroid drugs for less than 3 months. PBMC-extracted RNA yielded the TCR library. These data were also reused for a study on T cells in Graves' hyperthyroidism and ophthalmopathy.

The sequencing here drew on peripheral blood mononuclear cells (PBMCs), taken at new diagnosis, from a patient treated with antithyroid drugs. These receptors all come from a woman in her thirties with Graves disease.

Ten or more counts support this clonotype. This rearrangement joins TRBV3-1 to TRBJ2-1; 12 nucleotides line up with TRBD2. The CDR3 has 16 amino acids. The junction had 7 bases not matched to a gene; V was cut back by 1 base and J by 9 bases. Germline V gene lookup returns CDR1 LGHDT and CDR2 YNNKEL (reference sequence). The CDR3 nucleotides read TGTGCCAGCAGCCAAGTATCTCTAGCGGGAGGGTTTGAGCAGTTCTTC. Translating it yields CASSQVSLAGGFEQFF.

This clonotype was counted many times. The genes are TRBV28 and TRBJ1-5; D is unresolved. Germline lookup yields CDR1 MDHEN and CDR2 SYDVKM. The ends were cut back, 3 bases at V and 4 bases at J, with 7 bases in the middle. The CDR3 extends over 13 amino acids. The CDR3 bases are TGTGCCAGCAGTTTTCTTGGGAATCAGCCCCAGCATTTT. Encoded protein: CASSFLGNQPQHF.

The chain has TRBV2 and TRBJ1-2; unclear D gene. Trimming removed 6 bases at V and 3 bases at J, with 8 bases between. There are 12 residues in the CDR3. Germline loops: CDR1 SNHLY, CDR2 FYNNEI. The CDR3 sequence is CASRAAYYGYTF. The DNA of the CDR3 is TGTGCCAGCAGGGCGGCTTACTATGGCTACACCTTC.

V is TRBV6-1 and J is TRBJ1-4, with unresolved D. The V gene lost 5 bases and the J gene lost 5 bases, with 9 bases spanning the gap. The CDR3 sequence is 13 residues long. CDR1 MNHNS and CDR2 SASEGT come from the germline V gene. The CDR3, as DNA: TGTGCCAGCAGTCACGGGGAGAATGAAAAACTGTTTTTT. Protein: CASSHGENEKLFF.

The V call is TRBV10-2, the J call TRBJ1-5; D is possibly TRBD1 (6 bases). Germline CDR1 reads WSHSY; CDR2 reads SAAADI. The CDR3 consists of 13 residues. The V end lost 7 bases, the J end lost 6 bases, and 13 bases lay between the germline ends. Written as DNA, the CDR3 is TGCGCCAGCATGGGGGGCGCAGGTCAGCCCCAGCATTTT. Translated, it gives CASMGGAGQPQHF.

This clonotype was observed many times. The CDR3, as DNA: TGTGCCAGCAGTGCCCCCGGGACTGATAGCAATCAGCCCCAGCATTTT. Its protein product is CASSAPGTDSNQPQHF. This chain uses TRBV2 with TRBJ1-5; D perhaps matches TRBD1 (5 bases). V gave up 4 bases and J gave up 0 bases, with 13 bases separating them. The V gene's germline CDR1 is SNHLY and CDR2 FYNNEI. This CDR3 is built from 16 residues.

This clonotype was recorded many times. The rearrangement links TRBV12-3 or TRBV12-4 to TRBJ2-7, with D uncertain. V lost 3 bases to trimming and J lost 0 bases, with 9 bases between them. The CDR3 sequence is 14 residues long. CDR3 DNA sequence: TGTGCCAGCAGTTTGATGGAATCCTCCTACGAGCAGTACTTC. This translates into CASSLMESSYEQYF.

This clonotype came up many times. The chain has TRBV19 and TRBJ2-7, with D possibly called TRBD1 or TRBD2 (5 bases each). The CDR3 is 14 residues long. Trimming shortened V by 5 bases and J by 0 bases, and 11 bases separated the two germline ends. Germline values: CDR1 LNHDA, CDR2 SQIVND (reference sequence). CDR3 amino acids: CASSAWGSSYEQYF. DNA for the CDR3: TGTGCCAGTAGTGCCTGGGGGAGCTCCTACGAGCAGTACTTC.

This clonotype was detected ten times or more. Here the CDR3 reads CASSSRQGGNTEAFF. In DNA, the CDR3 is TGTGCCAGCAGCTCCCGACAGGGTGGGAACACTGAAGCTTTCTTT. The chain couples TRBV7-8 to TRBJ1-1, with 7 bases lining up with TRBD1. This CDR3 is built from 15 residues. CDR1 and CDR2 (germline): SGHVS, FQNEAQ. The junction had 6 bases not matched to a gene; V was cut back by 4 bases and J by 1 base.

This clonotype was detected many times. This rearrangement joins TRBV27 to TRBJ2-3, with a weak D call TRBD1 (6 bases). Germline V gene data show CDR1 as MNHEY and CDR2 as SMNVEV (reference sequence). CDR3 length: 13 residues. Trimming removed 6 bases from V and 6 bases from J, with 13 bases in between. The CDR3 bases are TGTGCCAGCAGCCTGAACAGGGCGGATACGCAGTATTTT. Residues: CASSLNRADTQYF.

This clonotype was detected many times. The chain employs TRBV2 and TRBJ2-7, with D maybe TRBD2 (7 bases). V gave up 5 bases and J gave up 0 bases, with 17 bases separating them. The CDR3 spans 16 residues. CDR1 and CDR2 (germline): SNHLY, FYNNEI. The CDR3, as DNA: TGTGCCAGCAGTCCCGGGGGGCGGGTGAGCTCCTACGAGCAGTACTTC. Protein sequence: CASSPGGRVSSYEQYF.

Many counts were recorded for this clonotype. The chain recombines TRBV27 with TRBJ2-2, with a possible D match to TRBD1 (5 bases). Trimming removed 7 bases from V and 3 bases from J, with 12 bases in between. The CDR3 has 14 residues. Germline CDR1 and CDR2: MNHEY and SMNVEV (reference sequence). The CDR3 is CASKTTADTGELFF. The CDR3 DNA follows: TGTGCCAGCAAAACGACAGCCGACACCGGGGAGCTGTTTTTT.

This chain links TRBV14 with TRBJ2-7; 7 bases align to TRBD2. CDR3 length: 16 residues. Trimming cost V 2 bases and J 7 bases; bases outside gene matches: 14. CDR1 and CDR2 (germline): SGHDN, FVKESK. The CDR3 reads CASSQWGRGIYHEQYF. The CDR3 nucleotides are TGTGCCAGCAGCCAATGGGGGAGGGGAATATACCATGAGCAGTACTTC.

In its sample, this clonotype was seen once. The chain uses TRBV20-1 and TRBJ2-1; perhaps TRBD2 as D (6 bases). The V end lost 4 bases, the J end lost 0 bases, and 13 bases lay between the germline ends. The germline V gene encodes CDR1 DFQATT and CDR2 SNEGSKA (reference sequence). The CDR3 has 15 amino acids. The CDR3 region has the DNA TGCAGTGCTAAAACCTCCGGGAGCTCCTACAATGAGCAGTTCTTC. This gives the protein CSAKTSGSSYNEQFF.

The sample holds many counts of this clonotype. The chain uses TRBV29-1 and TRBJ2-3; 13 bases are shared with TRBD2. This CDR3 spans 15 amino acids. The germline V gene encodes CDR1 SQVTM and CDR2 ANQGSEA. V lost 6 bases, J lost 7 bases, and 10 bases stayed unmatched. DNA of the CDR3: TGCAGCGTGGTCGGGACTAGCGGGAACCTAAATACGCAGTATTTT. It specifies CSVVGTSGNLNTQYF.